The subject of this entry is one T cell receptor beta chain. Its antigen is as yet unknown. These data belong to a study of chemoradiotherapy in HPV16-positive cancers. Study in general: Candidate HPV-specific clones and shared TCR motifs came from a couple of HPV16-positive patients.

Findings and limits, study-wide: Functional assays defining HPV-specific T cells used only two HPV16-positive patients. Candidate HPV-specific clones and E7-related TCR motifs grew in tumor during treatment.

Repeated repertoire sampling spanned the course of chemoradiotherapy. CDR3 length: 18 residues. V shed 6 bases, J shed 1 base, and the junction held 14 bases outside the gene matches. The germline V gene has CDR1 SNHLY and CDR2 FYNNEI. Only in-frame clones appear in the TCRdb table, and some are missing; sequencing was by immunoSEQ multiplex PCR. The table has about 2,200 clones, about two thirds seen once. V gene TRBV2 combines with J gene TRBJ2-3; 9 bases fit TRBD1. The source was tumor tissue, collected from a patient who underwent chemoradiotherapy. This clonotype was obtained from a human donor with HPV-associated anogenital cancer. The CDR3, as DNA: TGTGCCAGCAGCGTGGGACAGGGAGGGTATTCCCGCACAGATACGCAGTATTTT. Protein: CASSVGQGGYSRTDTQYF.